The source of this T cell receptor beta chain is a study of T cells in Graves' hyperthyroidism and ophthalmopathy. V shed 4 bases, J shed 4 bases, and the junction held 6 bases outside the gene matches. The CDR3 consists of 15 residues. Germline V gives CDR1 SNHLY, CDR2 FYNNEI. The source material, RNA transcripts, was used to amplify TCR beta CDR3 regions. HTBI primers were employed in a first-round RT-PCR of the TCR CDR3. TCRdb re-called the multiplex PCR reads with MiXCR, one entry per CDR3 protein. The sample has about 400,000 distinct CDR3 sequences; around 25% are singletons. There are many counts of this clonotype.

The specimen was blood. V usage is TRBV2 and J usage is TRBJ2-1; TRBD1 matches 8 bases. This TCR came from a middle-aged man with Graves' hyperthyroidism. As DNA, the CDR3 is TGTGCCAGCAGTGTTTTCCAGGGGGCTTACAATGAGCAGTTCTTC. It translates to CASSVFQGAYNEQFF.